The sample holds many counts of the clone carrying this T cell receptor beta chain. The ends lost 1 base at V and 5 bases at J; junction bases unmatched: 8. The CDR3 has 15 amino acids. Germline V gene sequence: CDR1 SQVTM, CDR2 ANQGSEA. The sample comes from a study of shared clonotypes between healthy human individuals. Genomic DNA from each subset was divided evenly over several immunoSEQ plates. Assay used: immunoSEQ multiplex PCR; TCRdb lists only in-frame clones, some missing. The sample shows about 1.1 million clones, approximately 80% of them seen only once. Participating donors were healthy, HIV-negative adults free of recent acute infections or vaccinations.

Sequencing was carried out using memory CD4+ T cells from PBMCs. Specified subset: CD45RA-negative fraction. The chain joins TRBV29-1 to TRBJ2-5; 9 bases agree with TRBD2. The TCR was taken from a man aged 18 to 30 in good health. Some clones in this sample may be carry-over from other donors' samples. As DNA, the CDR3 is TGCAGCGTTGAAGGGGCTAGCGGGAAGGTTGAGACCCAGTACTTC. Translating it yields CSVEGASGKVETQYF.